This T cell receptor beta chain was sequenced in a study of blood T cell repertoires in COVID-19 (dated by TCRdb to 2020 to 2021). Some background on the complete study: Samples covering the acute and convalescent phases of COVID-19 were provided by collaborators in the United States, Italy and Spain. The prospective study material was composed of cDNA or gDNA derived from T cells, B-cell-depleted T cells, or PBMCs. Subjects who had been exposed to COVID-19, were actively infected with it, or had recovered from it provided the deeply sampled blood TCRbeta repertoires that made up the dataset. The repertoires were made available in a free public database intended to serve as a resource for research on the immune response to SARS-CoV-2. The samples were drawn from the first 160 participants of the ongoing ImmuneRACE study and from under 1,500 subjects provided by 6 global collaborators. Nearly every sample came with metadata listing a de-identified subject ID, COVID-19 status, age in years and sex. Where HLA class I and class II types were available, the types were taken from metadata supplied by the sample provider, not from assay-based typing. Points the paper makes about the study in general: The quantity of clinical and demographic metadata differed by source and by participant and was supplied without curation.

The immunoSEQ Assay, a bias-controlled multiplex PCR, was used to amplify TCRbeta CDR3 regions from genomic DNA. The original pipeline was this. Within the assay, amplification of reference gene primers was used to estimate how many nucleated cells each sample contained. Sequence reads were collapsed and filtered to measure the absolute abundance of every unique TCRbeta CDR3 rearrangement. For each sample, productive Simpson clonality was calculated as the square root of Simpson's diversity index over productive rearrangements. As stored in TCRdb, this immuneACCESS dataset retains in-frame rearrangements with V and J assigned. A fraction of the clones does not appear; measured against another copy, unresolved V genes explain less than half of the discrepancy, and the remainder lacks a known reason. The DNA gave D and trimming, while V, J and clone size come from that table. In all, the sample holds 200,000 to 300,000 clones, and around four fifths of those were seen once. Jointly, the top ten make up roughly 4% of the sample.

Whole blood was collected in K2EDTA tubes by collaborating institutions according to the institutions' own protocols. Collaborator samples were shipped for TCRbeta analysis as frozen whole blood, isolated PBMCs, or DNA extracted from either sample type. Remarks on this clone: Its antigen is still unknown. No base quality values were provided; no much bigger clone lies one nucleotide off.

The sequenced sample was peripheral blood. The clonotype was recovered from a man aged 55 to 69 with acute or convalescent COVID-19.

In nucleotides, the sequence is TGTGCCAGCAGCACATACGGACAGGGGGCGAGCGAGCAGTACTTC. Its translation is CASSTYGQGASEQYF. The V gene is TRBV9 and the J gene is TRBJ2-7; 11 bases in between match TRBD1. CDR3 length: 15 amino acids, cysteine to phenylalanine. The DNA shown is the 45-base CDR3, in frame from base 1. CDR1 and CDR2 are drawn from the germline V gene: SGDLS, YYNGEE. Trimming removed 4 bases from V and 6 bases from J; the gene matches leave 9 bases unexplained.